Below are 14 T cell receptor beta chains sequenced from a single sample in a study of molecular identifiers for immune sequencing clone quantification. TCRdb reprocessed the PCR reads via MiXCR and lists one record per CDR3 protein. The table has 88,000 or so distinct CDR3 sequences, 20% to 25% seen once. Sequencing was carried out using naive CD8+ T cells from blood, with Jurkat cell RNA spiked in. Subset of the sample: FACS-sorted CD8+CD4-CCR7+CD45RA+ naive T cells. The receptors here all came from a human donor in good health. Some libraries in this study had Jurkat cell RNA spiked in.

The CDR3 sequence is CASSLGGHEQFF. CDR3 coding DNA: TGTGCCAGTAGTCTAGGGGGCCATGAGCAGTTCTTC. V usage is TRBV19 and J usage is TRBJ2-1, with 7 bases aligning to TRBD1. After removal of 5 bases from V and 8 bases from J, the junction contained 3 bases not matched to a gene. The CDR3 is 12 residues long. CDR1 LNHDA and CDR2 SQIVND come from the germline V gene (reference sequence).

The sample holds many counts of this clonotype. V and J are TRBV6-9 and TRBJ1-5, with D unclear. Germline CDR1 reads MNHGY; CDR2 reads SVAAGI. The length of the CDR3 is 13 residues. V lost 9 bases, J lost 2 bases, and 11 bases lay in between. Here the CDR3 DNA reads TGTGCCAGTCCGGCGGGTGGCAATCAGCCCCAGCATTTT. This translates into CASPAGGNQPQHF.

At least ten counts were recorded for this clonotype. The chain joins TRBV7-2 to TRBJ2-3; D may be TRBD2 (5 bases). This CDR3 comprises 14 residues. Trimming pared 5 bases from V and 0 bases from J, leaving 9 bases between. Germline lookup yields CDR1 SGHTA and CDR2 FQGNSA. CDR3 DNA: TGTGCCAGCAGCCCCGGGGTTAGCACAGATACGCAGTATTTT. It translates to CASSPGVSTDTQYF. Based on the CDR3 plus reference TRBV7-2 and TRBJ2-3, the full variable domain is GAGVSQSPSNKVTEKGKDVELRCDPISGHTALYWYRQSLGQGLEFLIYFQGNSAPDKSGLPSDRFSAERTGGSVSTLTIQRTQQEDSAVYLCASSPGVSTDTQYFGPGTRLTVL.

The chain is built from TRBV7-6 and TRBJ2-5; 7 nucleotides align to TRBD2. Per the germline V gene, CDR1 is SGHVS and CDR2 is FNYEAQ. The CDR3 spans 14 residues. Unmatched junction bases numbered 10, after V lost 11 bases and J lost 1 base. The CDR3 coding sequence is TGTGCCGGCGCAAAACTAGCGATCCAAGAGACCCAGTACTTC. This gives the protein CAGAKLAIQETQYF.

This clonotype was detected ten times or more. The V and J genes are TRBV7-9 and TRBJ1-4, with D unclear. Germline CDR1 SEHNR, CDR2 FQNEAQ (reference sequence). CDR3 length equals 14 residues. The ends were cut back, 7 bases at V and 0 bases at J, with 9 bases in the middle. The CDR3 nucleotides are TGTGCCAGCACCCCAGTTGCAACTAATGAAAAACTGTTTTTT. Protein sequence: CASTPVATNEKLFF.

This clonotype was observed a handful of times. This sequence joins TRBV2 and TRBJ2-3; 12 bases match TRBD2. Germline CDR1 reads SNHLY; CDR2 reads FYNNEI. The V segment lost 5 bases and the J segment 0 bases; nucleotides outside the gene matches: 12. The CDR3 loop spans 19 amino acids. Written as DNA, the CDR3 is TGTGCCAGCAGTTATACCGGGACTAGCGGGTCGACTAGCACAGATACGCAGTATTTT. It specifies CASSYTGTSGSTSTDTQYF.

This chain uses TRBV11-3 with TRBJ2-3; TRBD2 is a possible D gene (6 bases). CDR3 length equals 13 residues. CDR1 SGHNT and CDR2 YENEEA come from the germline V gene. The V end lost 4 bases, the J end lost 7 bases, and 12 bases lay between the germline ends. CDR3 protein: CASSSGTAHTQYF. DNA for the CDR3: TGTGCCAGCAGCTCAGGGACTGCGCATACGCAGTATTTT.

The V and J genes are TRBV27 and TRBJ1-5; TRBD1 agrees at 8 bases. Germline CDR1 is MNHEY and CDR2 is SMNVEV (reference sequence). The CDR3 extends over 14 amino acids. Germline trimming cut 8 bases from V and 1 base from J; bases unmatched to any gene: 4. The CDR3 spells CASGNRGSNQPQHF. The CDR3 bases are TGTGCCAGCGGAAACAGGGGGAGCAATCAGCCCCAGCATTTT.

This clonotype was counted at least ten times. The V and J genes are TRBV6-2 or TRBV6-3 and TRBJ2-2, with D perhaps TRBD1 (6 bases). The germline V gene has CDR1 MNHEY and CDR2 SVGEGT. The V and J ends lost 8 bases and 1 base respectively, with 11 bases between them. The CDR3 has 14 residues. CDR3 loop: CASQGRQNTGELFF. CDR3 DNA sequence: TGTGCCAGCCAGGGGCGGCAGAACACCGGGGAGCTGTTTTTT.

The sample holds many counts of this clonotype. This chain links TRBV19 with TRBJ1-1, with D tentatively TRBD1 (6 bases). This CDR3 has 13 amino acids. Trimming left V 3 bases short and J 7 bases short, with 12 bases between. CDR1 LNHDA and CDR2 SQIVND come from the germline V gene (reference sequence). The CDR3 loop is CASSIGGLGEAFF. In nucleotides, the CDR3 is TGTGCCAGTAGTATTGGGGGGCTCGGTGAAGCTTTCTTT.

This clonotype was detected many times. This chain uses TRBV5-1 with TRBJ2-3; 9 bases fit TRBD1. Germline V lookup: CDR1 SGHRS, CDR2 YFSETQ. The CDR3 contains 17 residues. Trimming at V came to 1 base and at J to 3 bases, leaving 9 bases not matched to a gene. The CDR3 sequence is CASSLPGLQGATDTQYF. The CDR3, as DNA: TGCGCCAGCAGCTTGCCCGGTCTACAGGGGGCAACAGATACGCAGTATTTT.

Concerning this clonotype itself: A clone one base away is much larger, so this may be a read error. The rearrangement links TRBV19 to TRBJ2-7; a weak D match, TRBD2 (7 bases). This CDR3 has 15 residues. The germline V gene encodes CDR1 LNHDA and CDR2 SQIVND (reference sequence). Trimming stripped 5 bases from V and 6 bases from J, with 20 bases between. The CDR3 region is CASSDRGRGASEQYF. The CDR3 DNA sequence: TGTGCCAGTAGTGATAGGGGACGGGGGGCGAGCGAGCAGTACTTC.

This clonotype was counted many times. CDR3 region: CSVDPSGETQYF. The CDR3 bases are TGCAGCGTTGACCCTAGCGGCGAGACCCAGTACTTC. V gene TRBV29-1 combines with J gene TRBJ2-5, with 7 positions matching TRBD2. Trimming cost V 3 bases and J 5 bases; bases outside gene matches: 3. CDR3 size: 12 residues. The germline CDR1 and CDR2 sequences are SQVTM and ANQGSEA. Together with reference TRBV29-1 and TRBJ2-5, the CDR3 gives the full variable domain: SAVISQKPSRDICQRGTSLTIQCQVDSQVTMMFWYRQQPGQSLTLIATANQGSEATYESGFVIDKFPISRPNLTFSTLTVSNMSPEDSSIYLCSVDPSGETQYFGPGTRLLVL.

The chain uses TRBV7-9 and TRBJ2-1, with D possibly being TRBD1 (6 bases). The length of the CDR3 is 14 residues. The germline V and J ends were trimmed by 5 bases and 2 bases, with 10 bases remaining between them. Germline V gene sequence: CDR1 SEHNR, CDR2 FQNEAQ (reference sequence). The CDR3 here is CASSEGVTYNEQFF. The CDR3 bases are TGTGCCAGCAGCGAGGGGGTCACCTACAATGAGCAGTTCTTC.